The following is a TCR beta chain sequence with its context. Its antigen is undetermined. Sequenced by immunoSEQ multiplex PCR; TCRdb stores in-frame clones only, minus some. The data hold about 400,000 clones, with about nine tenths observed a single time. These data are taken from a study of Ad26.COV2.S vaccination and SARS-CoV-2 variants. Across the study: The COV1001 Ad26.COV2.S trial arm included the donor. Study conclusions and caveats: TCR breadth and depth analyses may have underestimated total T cell responses.

Treatment in this sample: some 20 received Ad26.COV2.S at low or high dose, single or two shots; 5 received placebo; per-sample allocation not given. The investigators took samples on day 63 after the first vaccine or placebo injection. The CDR3 has 14 residues. The germline V gene has CDR1 LNHDA and CDR2 SQIVND (reference sequence). The ends lost 8 bases at V and 4 bases at J; junction bases unmatched: 6. The rearrangement links TRBV19 to TRBJ1-4; TRBD1 matches 8 bases. This receptor was obtained from a person aged 18-60 years who received the Ad26.COV2.S COVID-19 vaccine or a placebo. The sample here was peripheral blood, taken in a trial of Ad26.COV2.S vaccine versus placebo. The DNA for the CDR3 is TGTGCCAGTCTTAAGACAGGGGTTAATGAAAAACTGTTTTTT. Its translation is CASLKTGVNEKLFF.